The 32 T cell receptor beta chains below were found in one sample sequenced in a study of blood T cell repertoires in COVID-19. Clones were read by immunoSEQ multiplex PCR, and TCRdb kept only the in-frame ones, dropping some. The table includes under 150,000 clones, roughly four fifths detected once. The sequenced material came from peripheral blood. These receptors originate from a human donor in a cohort sampled during active COVID-19.

This clone was found a few times. This chain links TRBV27 with TRBJ1-5, with TRBD1 matching over 9 bases. The ends lost 3 bases at V and 6 bases at J; junction bases unmatched: 3. CDR3 length: 14 amino acids. The germline V gene encodes CDR1 MNHEY and CDR2 SMNVEV (reference sequence). The CDR3 spells CASSLGQGTQPQHF. The CDR3 DNA sequence: TGTGCCAGCAGTTTGGGACAGGGCACTCAGCCCCAGCATTTT.

V gene TRBV6-6 combines with J gene TRBJ1-4; D ambiguous. The V and J ends lost 3 bases and 4 bases respectively, with 9 bases between them. The CDR3 has 14 residues. Per the germline V gene, CDR1 is MNHNY and CDR2 is SVGAGI (reference sequence). In DNA, the CDR3 is TGTGCCAGCAGTTATCGGGGTAATAATGAAAAACTGTTTTTT. The encoded protein is CASSYRGNNEKLFF.

The genes are TRBV20-1 and TRBJ1-6, with D unclear. In germline, CDR1 is DFQATT, CDR2 SNEGSKA (reference sequence). The CDR3 contains 11 residues. V was clipped by 5 bases and J by 9 bases, with 8 bases between them. The CDR3 loop reads CSASGGSPLHF. For the CDR3, the DNA is TGCAGTGCTTCGGGTGGTTCACCCCTCCACTTT.

The chain carries TRBV18 and TRBJ1-4, with 8 positions matching TRBD1. The ends lost 5 bases at V and 1 base at J; junction bases unmatched: 9. In germline, CDR1 is KGHSH, CDR2 LQKENI. This CDR3 spans 17 amino acids. The CDR3 loop reads CASSYTTGVGTNEKLFF. In DNA, the CDR3 is TGTGCCAGCTCATACACGACAGGGGTAGGAACTAATGAAAAACTGTTTTTT.

The J gene is TRBJ2-7, the V gene TRBV20-1, with TRBD2 matching over 8 bases. This CDR3 has 14 residues. Looked up from germline, CDR1 is DFQATT and CDR2 is SNEGSKA (reference sequence). The junction had 7 bases not matched to a gene; V was cut back by 3 bases and J by 3 bases. CDR3 DNA: TGCAGTGCTAGTGGTTTAGCGGGGAACTACGAGCAGTACTTC. Translating gives CSASGLAGNYEQYF.

The gene calls are TRBV11-2 and TRBJ2-5; D is perhaps TRBD2 (6 bases). The length of the CDR3 is 13 residues. Germline V gene data show CDR1 as SGHAT and CDR2 as FQNNGV. Deletions cut 5 bases from V and 1 base from J, with 8 bases between. CDR3 sequence (DNA): TGTGCCAGCAGCCGGGGGATCCAAGAGACCCAGTACTTC. The encoded protein is CASSRGIQETQYF.

The chain employs TRBV3-1 (or the pseudogene TRBV3-2) and TRBJ2-1; 8 bases agree with TRBD2. The CDR3 runs to 19 residues. From germline, CDR1 is LGHDT and CDR2 YNNKEL (reference sequence). The V segment lost 0 bases and the J segment 0 bases; nucleotides outside the gene matches: 10. The CDR3 sequence is CASSQDHRLAGSSYNEQFF. In DNA, the CDR3 is TGTGCCAGCAGCCAAGATCATCGGCTAGCGGGTAGCTCCTACAATGAGCAGTTCTTC.

This chain links TRBV18 with TRBJ1-5; D is undetermined. This CDR3 has 13 amino acids. Germline loops: CDR1 KGHSH, CDR2 LQKENI. Trimming took off 3 bases at V and 16 bases at J, with 19 bases between the two ends. The CDR3 bases are TGTGCCAGCTCACCCGTTGTAGAGGGCGAGGTACATTTT. Translated: CASSPVVEGEVHF.

This clone has at least ten counts. The chain couples TRBV27 to TRBJ2-5; D is unclear. Looked up from germline, CDR1 is MNHEY and CDR2 is SMNVEV (reference sequence). The V and J ends lost 0 bases and 1 base respectively, with 6 bases between them. The CDR3 is 14 amino acids. CDR3 region: CASSLSSVQETQYF. The CDR3 region has the DNA TGTGCCAGCAGTTTATCGTCAGTCCAAGAGACCCAGTACTTC.

The genes are TRBV30 and TRBJ1-6; 9 bases line up with TRBD1. This CDR3 has 14 residues. Per the germline V gene, CDR1 is GTSNPN and CDR2 is SVGIG (reference sequence). V trimming: 6 bases; J trimming: 9 bases; junction bases outside the gene matches: 9. This CDR3 is CACLPGQGFSPLHF. As DNA, the CDR3 is TGTGCCTGTCTTCCGGGACAGGGCTTTTCACCCCTCCACTTT.

CDR3 coding DNA: TGTGCCAGCAGTTGGCAGTCCTCTGGAAACACCATATATTTT. Translation: CASSWQSSGNTIYF. The rearrangement links TRBV28 to TRBJ1-3, with D unclear. Germline V gives CDR1 MDHEN, CDR2 SYDVKM. The CDR3 is 14 residues long. Trimming took off 4 bases at V and 0 bases at J, with 7 bases between the two ends.

The chain couples TRBV21-1 to TRBJ1-6; whether TRBD1, the table's D call, matches the DNA was not checked. TRBV21-1 is given as a pseudogene. This CDR3 has 16 amino acids. The CDR3 spells CASRPRQGPDNSPLHF. In DNA form, the CDR3 reads TGTGCCAGCAGGCCCCGACAGGGGCCCGATAATTCACCCCTCCACTTT.

The V and J genes are TRBV6-6 and TRBJ2-1; D perhaps matches TRBD1 (5 bases). Trimming removed 0 bases at V and 3 bases at J, with 6 bases between. Germline CDR1 is MNHNY and CDR2 is SVGAGI (reference sequence). This CDR3 region has 14 residues. This chain's CDR3 is CASSYSDSYNEQFF. The CDR3 DNA follows: TGTGCCAGCAGTTACTCCGACAGCTACAATGAGCAGTTCTTC.

The gene calls are TRBV12-3 or TRBV12-4 and TRBJ2-7, with D perhaps matching TRBD2 (5 bases). Trimming took 5 bases from V and 5 from J, leaving 13 bases between them. This CDR3 comprises 13 residues. The CDR3 spells CASSPGTMNEQYF. CDR3 coding DNA: TGTGCCAGCAGTCCGGGAACGATGAACGAGCAGTACTTC.

The J gene is TRBJ1-5, the V gene TRBV5-1; perhaps TRBD1 as D (5 bases). Germline values: CDR1 SGHRS, CDR2 YFSETQ. V was shortened by 2 bases and J by 6 bases, with 15 bases between the two germline ends. The CDR3 consists of 15 residues. Here the CDR3 DNA reads TGCGCCAGCAGCTTCGGGGACTCAACCTCTCAGCCCCAGCATTTT. This gives the protein CASSFGDSTSQPQHF.

Notes on this clone: At the DNA level, this CDR3 is encoded by other sequences in the same sample as well. The chain employs TRBV19 and TRBJ2-7; TRBD2 matches at 8 bases. V dropped 3 bases and J dropped 1; count of bases not matched to a gene: 2. In germline, CDR1 is LNHDA, CDR2 SQIVND (reference sequence). There are 14 residues in the CDR3. The CDR3 coding sequence is TGTGCCAGTAGTATCGCGGGGGGTTCCTACGAGCAGTACTTC. It codes for CASSIAGGSYEQYF.

The V call is TRBV11-2, the J call TRBJ2-7, with 8 positions matching TRBD2. The CDR3 extends over 17 amino acids. Germline CDR1 and CDR2: SGHAT and FQNNGV. V was pared by 5 bases and J by 5 bases, with 17 bases of the junction left unmatched. CDR3 nucleotide sequence: TGTGCCAGCAGCCCACCTCGGGGGGGCGGCCCCCACAACGAGCAGTACTTC. This translates into CASSPPRGGGPHNEQYF.

The rearrangement joins TRBV9 to TRBJ1-3, with TRBD1 matching 8 bases. The trim removed 3 bases at V and 1 base at J, leaving 0 bases unmatched. Germline values: CDR1 SGDLS, CDR2 YYNGEE. The CDR3 has 14 amino acids. CDR3 region: CASSGTGSGNTIYF. The CDR3 DNA sequence: TGTGCCAGCAGCGGGACAGGGTCTGGAAACACCATATATTTT.

This chain connects TRBV19 to TRBJ2-5; TRBD1 might be the D (5 bases). Trimming removed 3 bases at V and 4 bases at J, with 12 bases between. Per germline, CDR1 LNHDA and CDR2 SQIVND (reference sequence). The CDR3 length is 14 residues. The CDR3 loop reads CASSMWGRGETQYF. CDR3 bases: TGTGCCAGTAGTATGTGGGGCCGAGGAGAGACCCAGTACTTC.

This clone has only a few counts. This chain links TRBV10-2 with TRBJ2-1, with 12 bases matching TRBD2. Germline CDR1 WSHSY, CDR2 SAAADI. The CDR3 consists of 18 residues. V trimming: 4 bases; J trimming: 5 bases; junction bases outside the gene matches: 12. In DNA, the CDR3 is TGCGCCAGCAGTGGAGCTAGCGGGGGGGCATTCTTCGACAATGAGCAGTTCTTC. Translated, it gives CASSGASGGAFFDNEQFF.

Of note for this clone: The same CDR3 can be traced to other DNA sequences in this sample. The V call is TRBV27, the J call TRBJ2-5; D may be TRBD1 (5 bases). This CDR3 comprises 13 residues. V was clipped by 0 bases and J by 4 bases, with 6 bases between them. CDR1 is MNHEY and CDR2 is SMNVEV in the germline V gene (reference sequence). CDR3 loop: CASSLSGVETQYF. Written as DNA, the CDR3 is TGTGCCAGCAGTTTATCAGGGGTAGAGACCCAGTACTTC.

This clone was counted a few times. V and J are TRBV10-3 and TRBJ2-7; 11 bases fit TRBD1. Germline CDR1 reads ENHRY; CDR2 reads SYGVKD. V dropped 6 bases and J dropped 6; count of bases not matched to a gene: 4. The CDR3 totals 13 residues. The DNA for the CDR3 is TGTGCCATCAGGGGACAGGGGGGAATCGAGCAGTACTTC. Protein sequence: CAIRGQGGIEQYF.

This chain links TRBV29-1 with TRBJ2-3, with D possibly being TRBD1 (5 bases). From germline, CDR1 is SQVTM and CDR2 ANQGSEA. The CDR3 has 15 residues. V lost 4 bases and J lost 2, with 16 bases in between. This CDR3 is CSVVRGSRLTDTQYF. In DNA, the CDR3 is TGCAGCGTTGTTAGGGGTTCTAGACTCACAGATACGCAGTATTTT.

This clone was seen a handful of times. The chain couples TRBV15 to TRBJ2-1; a weak D match, TRBD2 (5 bases). The germline V and J ends were trimmed by 0 bases and 7 bases, with 7 bases remaining between them. The CDR3 sequence is 13 residues long. CDR1 is LNHNV and CDR2 is YYDKDF in the germline V gene (reference sequence). The CDR3 DNA sequence: TGTGCCACCAGCAGAGATGGGAGAAATGAGCAGTTCTTC. Amino acids: CATSRDGRNEQFF.

This chain connects TRBV6-4 to TRBJ1-2; 12 bases fit TRBD1. Per germline, CDR1 MRHNA and CDR2 SNTAGT. The CDR3 length is 16 residues. The V and J ends lost 2 bases and 8 bases, in that order; junction bases with no gene match: 9. The DNA of the CDR3 is TGTGCCAGCAGTGACCCCGGGACAGGGGGCGTGAGAGGCTACACCTTC. Amino acid sequence: CASSDPGTGGVRGYTF.

This sequence joins TRBV18 and TRBJ2-7; 8 bases match TRBD1. Germline assignment: CDR1 KGHSH and CDR2 LQKENI. This CDR3 region has 14 residues. The junction had 2 bases not matched to a gene; V was cut back by 3 bases and J by 1 base. The CDR3 region has the DNA TGTGCCAGCTCACCCACAGGGGGATCCTACGAGCAGTACTTC. It translates to CASSPTGGSYEQYF.

This clone appeared a few times. This chain connects TRBV30 to TRBJ1-2, with no clear D. The CDR3 is 11 residues long. CDR1 is GTSNPN and CDR2 is SVGIG in the germline V gene (reference sequence). V was clipped by 3 bases and J by 8 bases, with 10 bases between them. This CDR3 is CAWSEGGGYTF. CDR3 sequence (DNA): TGTGCCTGGAGCGAAGGCGGGGGCTACACCTTC.

V and J are TRBV5-1 and TRBJ2-2; D gene uncertain. The CDR3 has 16 amino acids. The germline gives CDR1 SGHRS, CDR2 YFSETQ. The V end was cut by 4 bases, the J end by 1 base, with 14 bases between. The DNA of the CDR3 is TGCGCCAGCAGCCCGGCGGTCACTAAGAACACCGGGGAGCTGTTTTTT. This translates into CASSPAVTKNTGELFF.

The chain couples TRBV3-1 (or the pseudogene TRBV3-2) to TRBJ2-7; 10 bases match TRBD1. In germline, CDR1 is LGHDT, CDR2 YNNKEL (reference sequence). Trimming at V came to 4 bases and at J to 7 bases, leaving 7 bases not matched to a gene. This CDR3 comprises 14 residues. CDR3 sequence reads: CASSLGTGVYEQYF. CDR3 coding DNA: TGTGCCAGCAGCCTTGGGACAGGGGTTTATGAGCAGTACTTC.

This clone was picked up a small number of times. V is TRBV6-6 and J is TRBJ1-5; D possibly corresponds to TRBD1 (5 bases). The CDR3 spans 19 residues. Between the trimmed V and J ends, which lost 5 bases and 0 bases, there was a span of 23 bases. Germline values: CDR1 MNHNY, CDR2 SVGAGI (reference sequence). CDR3 DNA: TGTGCCAGCAGTCCATCAGCAGGGCGGGGCCCCTATAGCAATCAGCCCCAGCATTTT. It specifies CASSPSAGRGPYSNQPQHF.

The genes are TRBV2 and TRBJ1-2; no reliable D call. The V gene lost 3 bases and the J gene lost 8 bases, with 16 bases spanning the gap. Germline lookup yields CDR1 SNHLY and CDR2 FYNNEI. The CDR3 is 14 amino acids. The CDR3 coding sequence is TGTGCCAGCAGTGACGACCGGATAGCCTACGGCTACACCTTC. Translating gives CASSDDRIAYGYTF.

This sequence joins TRBV25-1 and TRBJ2-3; TRBD2 matches at 10 bases. The CDR3 spans 17 residues. Trimming removed 6 bases from V and 4 bases from J; junction bases left unmatched: 13. Germline V gene sequence: CDR1 MGHDK, CDR2 SYGVNS. CDR3 DNA sequence: TGTGCCAGCAGCCCAGACCCGAGTAGCGGGGGGTCAGATACGCAGTATTTT. It translates to CASSPDPSSGGSDTQYF.